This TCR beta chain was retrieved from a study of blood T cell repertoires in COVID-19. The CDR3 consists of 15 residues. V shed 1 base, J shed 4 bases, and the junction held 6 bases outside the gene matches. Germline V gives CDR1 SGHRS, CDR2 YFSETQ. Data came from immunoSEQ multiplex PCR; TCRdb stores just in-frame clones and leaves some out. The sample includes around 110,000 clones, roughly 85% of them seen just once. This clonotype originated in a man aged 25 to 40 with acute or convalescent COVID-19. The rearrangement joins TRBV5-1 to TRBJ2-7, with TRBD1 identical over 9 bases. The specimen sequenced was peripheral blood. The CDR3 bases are TGCGCCAGCAGCTTGTACACAGGGGGCGGGTACGAGCAGTACTTC. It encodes CASSLYTGGGYEQYF. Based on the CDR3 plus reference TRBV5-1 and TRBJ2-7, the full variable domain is KAGVTQTPRYLIKTRGQQVTLSCSPISGHRSVSWYQQTPGQGLQFLFEYFSETQRNKGNFPGRFSGRQFSNSRSEMNVSTLELGDSALYLCASSLYTGGGYEQYFGPGTRLTVT.